This T cell receptor (beta chain) emerged from a study of glioma-infiltrating T cells. Germline-derived CDR1 and CDR2 are SGHRS and YFSETQ. Trimming removed 2 bases at V and 4 bases at J, with 12 bases between. The CDR3 runs 14 residues. To note about this clonotype: Its antigen remains unknown.

General study results and limits: Only very few CDR3 sequences appeared in both tissue and blood.

Amplification of TCR alpha and beta CDR3 regions from RNA used iRepertoire nested multiplex PCR. From the multiplex PCR reads, TCRdb called clonotypes with MiXCR, one entry per CDR3 protein. This sample has under 150,000 distinct CDR3 sequences, with around 23% found just once. V is TRBV5-1 and J is TRBJ1-1; perhaps TRBD1 as D (6 bases). Sequenced sample: glioma tissue, nonneoplastic brain tissue, or PBMCs (not recorded which). The receptor was isolated from a human donor with low-grade glioma or glioblastoma, undergoing nonglioma brain surgery, or in good health (not recorded which). DNA of the CDR3: TGCGCCAGCAGCTTCCAGGGGACCATCACTGAAGCTTTCTTT. Its protein is CASSFQGTITEAFF.